Below, one T cell receptor (beta chain) is given with its context. The record originates from a study of control samples from healthy donors and cancer patients. Germline CDR1 SNHLY, CDR2 FYNNEI. Deletions cut 6 bases from V and 7 bases from J, with 19 bases between. The CDR3 length is 14 residues. Clones were sequenced by immunoSEQ multiplex PCR, and TCRdb holds only the in-frame ones, with some missing. This table holds 82,000 or so clones, approximately 94% found once. The material sequenced was blood. The gene calls are TRBV2 and TRBJ2-7; perhaps D is TRBD1 or TRBD2 (5 bases each). The receptor was isolated from a woman aged 18-35 years in good health. CDR3 loop: CASRKQEESLEQYF. The CDR3 DNA reads as TGTGCCAGCAGGAAACAGGAGGAGAGTCTGGAGCAGTACTTC.